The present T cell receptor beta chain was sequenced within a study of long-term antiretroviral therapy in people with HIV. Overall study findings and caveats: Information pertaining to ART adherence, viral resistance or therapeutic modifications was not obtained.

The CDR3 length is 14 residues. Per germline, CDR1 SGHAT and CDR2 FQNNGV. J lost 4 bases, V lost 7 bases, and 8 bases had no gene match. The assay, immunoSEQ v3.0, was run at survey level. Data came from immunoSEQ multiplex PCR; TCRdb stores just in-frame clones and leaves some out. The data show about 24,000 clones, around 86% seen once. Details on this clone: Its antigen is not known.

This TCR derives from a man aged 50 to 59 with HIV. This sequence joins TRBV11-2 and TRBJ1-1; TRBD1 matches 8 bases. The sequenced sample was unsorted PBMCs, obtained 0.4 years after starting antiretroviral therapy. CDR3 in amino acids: CASNPTGAGTEAFF. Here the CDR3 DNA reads TGTGCCAGCAACCCGACAGGGGCAGGCACTGAAGCTTTCTTT.